Following are 10 T cell receptor beta chains from one sample sequenced in a study of cytomegalovirus exposure and HLA in healthy donors. Vbeta (60) and Jbeta (13) primers were used in the PCR. Only in-frame clones appear in the TCRdb table, and some are missing; sequencing was by immunoSEQ multiplex PCR. Among fewer than 200,000 clones listed, roughly 80% were seen once. The sample was PBMCs. The receptors derive from a male donor in good health and CMV-seronegative.

The genes are TRBV4-1 and TRBJ1-5, with D possibly TRBD1 on 6 matching bases. Germline V CDR1 and CDR2: MGHRA, YSYEKL. The CDR3 is made up of 15 amino acids. V was pared by 3 bases and J by 3 bases, with 12 bases between. CDR3 loop: CASSHVRGANQPQHF. Here the CDR3 DNA reads TGCGCCAGCAGCCACGTCAGGGGTGCCAATCAGCCCCAGCATTTT.

This chain connects TRBV7-6 to TRBJ2-7, with TRBD2 identical over 9 bases. This CDR3 is built from 15 residues. Unmatched junction bases numbered 2, after V lost 0 bases and J lost 2 bases. Germline V gives CDR1 SGHVS, CDR2 FNYEAQ. The CDR3 nucleotides are TGTGCCAGCAGCTTAGCAGCGGGAGGACCCTACGAGCAGTACTTC. Translating gives CASSLAAGGPYEQYF.

The J gene is TRBJ2-3, the V gene TRBV29-1; D perhaps matches TRBD2 (5 bases). There are 13 residues in the CDR3. Between the trimmed V and J ends, which lost 7 bases and 4 bases, there was a span of 15 bases. Germline CDR1 and CDR2: SQVTM and ANQGSEA. CDR3 in amino acids: CSARPGGADTQYF. In DNA form, the CDR3 reads TGCAGCGCCCGGCCAGGAGGTGCAGATACGCAGTATTTT.

The chain combines TRBV13 with TRBJ2-4; 9 bases fit TRBD2. This CDR3 is 16 amino acids long. Germline V gene sequence: CDR1 PRHDT, CDR2 FYEKMQ (reference sequence). V shed 4 bases, J shed 6 bases, and the junction held 10 bases outside the gene matches. The CDR3 spells CASSSPTETSGNIQYF. CDR3 nucleotides: TGTGCCAGCAGCTCTCCTACCGAGACTAGCGGAAACATTCAGTACTTC.

The chain couples TRBV19 to TRBJ1-1; tentative D call: TRBD1 (5 bases). CDR3 length: 13 residues. Germline V lookup: CDR1 LNHDA, CDR2 SQIVND (reference sequence). Trimming removed 5 bases at V and 6 bases at J, with 13 bases between. CDR3: CASSGGVGAEAFF. The CDR3 nucleotides are TGTGCCAGTAGTGGGGGGGTTGGGGCTGAAGCTTTCTTT. Together with reference TRBV19 and TRBJ1-1, the CDR3 gives the full variable domain: DGGITQSPKYLFRKEGQNVTLSCEQNLNHDAMYWYRQDPGQGLRLIYYSQIVNDFQKGDIAEGYSVSREKKESFPLTVTSAQKNPTAFYLCASSGGVGAEAFFGQGTRLTVV.

This rearrangement joins TRBV6-5 to TRBJ2-5; 9 bases align to TRBD1. This CDR3 contains 15 residues. Germline CDR1 MNHEY, CDR2 SVGAGI. V shed 4 bases and J 1 base; nucleotides not matched to a gene: 4. The CDR3 nucleotides read TGTGCCAGCAGTTCCGGACAGGGGTCCCAAGAGACCCAGTACTTC. The encoded protein is CASSSGQGSQETQYF.

The rearrangement joins TRBV7-9 to TRBJ2-2; D is ambiguous. V lost 2 bases and J 2 bases, leaving 12 bases between the germline ends. There are 16 residues in the CDR3. Germline CDR1 reads SEHNR; CDR2 reads FQNEAQ (reference sequence). DNA for the CDR3: TGTGCCAGCAGCTTAATGCGGTCCCTAAACACCGGGGAGCTGTTTTTT. Its protein is CASSLMRSLNTGELFF.

A single count supports this clone. At the DNA level, this CDR3 is encoded by other sequences in the same sample as well. V and J are TRBV9 and TRBJ1-1; D is ambiguous. This CDR3 spans 13 amino acids. Germline CDR1 is SGDLS and CDR2 is YYNGEE. V dropped 0 bases and J dropped 5 bases, with 8 bases sitting between them. This CDR3 is CASSVGGRTEAFF. The DNA for the CDR3 is TGTGCCAGCAGCGTAGGCGGTCGGACTGAAGCTTTCTTT.

This clone has more than one count but fewer than ten. J is TRBJ2-7 and V is TRBV28; 10 bases line up with TRBD1. V lost 5 bases and J lost 3; bases outside the gene matches: 7. Germline-derived CDR1 and CDR2 are MDHEN and SYDVKM. This CDR3 comprises 15 residues. In DNA form, the CDR3 reads TGTGCCAGCAGTACCCCGGGACAGGGGTTCTACGAGCAGTACTTC. Protein product: CASSTPGQGFYEQYF.

This clone was seen only a few times. The gene calls are TRBV5-1 and TRBJ2-6; a possible D gene is TRBD1 (5 bases). This CDR3 is 13 amino acids long. V was cut by 6 bases and J by 1 base, with 5 bases left in between. Per the germline V gene, CDR1 is SGHRS and CDR2 is YFSETQ. The CDR3 DNA sequence: TGCGCCAGCACAGGGTCTGGGGCCAACGTCCTGACTTTC. Its protein product is CASTGSGANVLTF.